Below are 2 T cell receptor beta chains sequenced from a single sample in a study of blood T cell repertoires in COVID-19. The protocol was immunoSEQ multiplex PCR, while the TCRdb copy is restricted to in-frame clones and leaves out a portion. Of 200,000 to 250,000 clones in the sample, about 86% are singletons; the top ten hold approximately 2.8%. What was sequenced was PBMCs or T cells enriched from blood (not recorded which). Every receptor here comes from a woman in her forties or fifties in a cohort exposed to, infected with or recovered from COVID-19 (not recorded which).

This clone was observed once. The rearrangement uses TRBV18 and TRBJ2-2, with TRBD1 matching over 9 bases. In germline, CDR1 is KGHSH, CDR2 LQKENI. The CDR3 covers 19 residues. J gave up 0 bases and V 3 bases, and 11 bases lay outside the gene matches. The CDR3 here is CASSPFRQGERSNTGELFF. The CDR3 nucleotides are TGTGCCAGCTCACCGTTTAGACAGGGGGAACGATCGAACACCGGGGAGCTGTTTTTT.

CDR3 DNA: TGTGCCAGCAGCCACGCGGACAGGGAGGGCGAGCAGTACTTC. Protein sequence: CASSHADREGEQYF. The genes are TRBV7-9 and TRBJ2-7, with D possibly being TRBD1 (8 bases). Trimming left V 5 bases short and J 6 bases short, with 17 bases between. Germline CDR1 reads SEHNR; CDR2 reads FQNEAQ (reference sequence). CDR3 length: 14 amino acids.